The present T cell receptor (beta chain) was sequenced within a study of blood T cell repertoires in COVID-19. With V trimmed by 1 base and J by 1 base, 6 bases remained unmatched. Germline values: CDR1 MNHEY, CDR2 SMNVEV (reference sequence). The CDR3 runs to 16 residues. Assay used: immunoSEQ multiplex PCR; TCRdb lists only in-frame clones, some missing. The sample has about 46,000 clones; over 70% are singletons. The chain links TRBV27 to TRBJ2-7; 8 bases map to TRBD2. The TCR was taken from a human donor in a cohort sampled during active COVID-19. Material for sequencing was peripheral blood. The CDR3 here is CASSLLVSGVSYEQYF. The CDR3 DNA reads TGTGCCAGCAGTTTATTGGTTAGCGGGGTATCCTACGAGCAGTACTTC.